This is a list of T cell receptor beta chains from one sample in a study of T cell repertoires in aging, cancer and after chemotherapy. TCRdb reanalysed the multiplex PCR reads using MiXCR and keeps one entry per CDR3 protein. In the table there are 9,400 or so distinct CDR3 sequences, 33% of which are singletons. Sequenced: blood. These receptors were obtained from a human donor in good health. The donor label of this sample is uncertain. Each CDR3 is given with its conserved first and last residue. Fields, in order: J gene, clone size, V gene, CDR3 protein. Where a row states a size, it is once, few, many or the class of an expanded clone; other rows omit it.

J: TRBJ2-3
size: NA
V: TRBV27
CDR3: CASTLGIGTDTQYF

J: TRBJ2-7
size: few
V: TRBV10-3
CDR3: CAISESLGPAGGYYEQYF

J: TRBJ1-2
size: NA
V: TRBV5-5
CDR3: CASSLEHREGGYTF

J: TRBJ2-7
size: NA
V: TRBV20-1
CDR3: CSASSRGRTYEQYF

J: TRBJ2-5
size: few
V: TRBV6-2/TRBV6-3
CDR3: CASVRPPVGGGAVHLLETQYF

J: TRBJ2-3
size: NA
V: TRBV5-4
CDR3: CASSSPGGENTQYF

J: TRBJ2-3
size: NA
V: TRBV12-3/TRBV12-4
CDR3: CASRESLGTDTQYF

J: TRBJ1-2
size: few
V: TRBV6-5
CDR3: CASGSSPGYTF

J: TRBJ2-3
size: NA
V: TRBV11-2
CDR3: CASSWTSGGTDTQYF

J: TRBJ1-5
size: NA
V: TRBV19
CDR3: CASSSGRFFNQPQHF

J: TRBJ2-7
size: NA
V: TRBV6-1
CDR3: CASSDGGQSYEEQYF

J: TRBJ2-2
size: NA
V: TRBV7-9
CDR3: CASSPRLNPWELFF

J: TRBJ2-5
size: few
V: TRBV5-1
CDR3: CASSTRLAGGGETQYF

J: TRBJ1-1
size: few
V: TRBV15
CDR3: CATSRDLRDTEAFF

J: TRBJ1-3
size: few
V: TRBV5-5
CDR3: CASSLRWGQTGNTIYF

J: TRBJ2-2
size: medium-sized
V: TRBV15
CDR3: CATSRDRGWDTGELFF

J: TRBJ2-4
size: NA
V: TRBV4-3
CDR3: CASSQDLERAKNIQYF

J: TRBJ2-2
size: NA
V: TRBV20-1
CDR3: CSARTSGGTSGGVDGELFF

J: TRBJ1-1
size: NA
V: TRBV18
CDR3: CASSPSGGLGTEAFF

J: TRBJ1-1
size: NA
V: TRBV19
CDR3: CASSYDRGRPEAFF

J: TRBJ1-1
size: NA
V: TRBV6-4
CDR3: CASSDSRTANTEAFF

J: TRBJ1-5
size: once
V: TRBV20-1
CDR3: CSAHLGGASQPQHF

J: TRBJ2-1
size: NA
V: TRBV12-3/TRBV12-4
CDR3: CASTRSYNEQFF

J: TRBJ1-1
size: few
V: TRBV19
CDR3: CASSMGKATEAFF

J: TRBJ2-3
size: medium-sized
V: TRBV29-1
CDR3: CSVEKGGATDTQYF

J: TRBJ2-1
size: medium-sized
V: TRBV19
CDR3: CASSIGWRASRSYNEQFF

J: TRBJ1-2
size: few
V: TRBV10-3
CDR3: CATRELGTPYGYTF

J: TRBJ2-5
size: NA
V: TRBV5-6
CDR3: CASSLRPRETQYF

J: TRBJ1-3
size: NA
V: TRBV5-1
CDR3: CASSLTGSAGNTIYF

J: TRBJ1-2
size: NA
V: TRBV28
CDR3: CASSGRTGYGYTF

J: TRBJ1-4
size: few
V: TRBV5-5
CDR3: CASSLDPWGAPRGKLFF

J: TRBJ2-3
size: NA
V: TRBV12-3/TRBV12-4
CDR3: CASGDRGRADTQYF

J: TRBJ1-2
size: NA
V: TRBV7-2
CDR3: CASSLLPQGSYGYTF

J: TRBJ2-3
size: NA
V: TRBV6-5
CDR3: CASSEQVTDTQYF

J: TRBJ1-2
size: few
V: TRBV30
CDR3: CACPAGGAHYGYTF

J: TRBJ2-4
size: NA
V: TRBV12-3/TRBV12-4
CDR3: CASSLAGTKNIQYF

J: TRBJ1-4
size: medium-sized
V: TRBV29-1
CDR3: CSAEDGGNEKLFF

J: TRBJ2-3
size: NA
V: TRBV5-1
CDR3: CASAQRGSTDTQYF

J: TRBJ1-2
size: medium-sized
V: TRBV19
CDR3: CASSQGQGYGYTF

J: TRBJ2-3
size: NA
V: TRBV29-1
CDR3: CSVGTGRADTQYF

J: TRBJ1-6
size: medium-sized
V: TRBV6-2/TRBV6-3
CDR3: CASTLGRYNSPLHF

J: TRBJ2-5
size: NA
V: TRBV6-2/TRBV6-3
CDR3: CASSTPTQYF

J: TRBJ1-4
size: NA
V: TRBV5-1
CDR3: CASSLAGMGEKLFF

J: TRBJ1-5
size: few
V: TRBV12-3/TRBV12-4
CDR3: CASSLDSHQPQHF